This TCR beta chain is drawn from a study of OX40 agonist ivuxolimab in advanced cancers. Notes on the study in general: Among T cells, CD8+ cells averaged more expanded clones than CD4+ cells.

TCRdb keeps only in-frame clones here, not all; method: immunoSEQ multiplex PCR. Among approximately 76,000 clones, approximately 85% were seen once, and the ten largest hold 0.61%. Details on this clone: What it binds is not known.

The sample here was CD4+ or CD8+ T cells sorted from blood, taken in a trial of the OX40 agonist ivuxolimab. This clonotype was sampled from an adult with an advanced solid tumor such as melanoma, head and neck, liver or kidney cancer.

The CDR3 nucleotides read TGTGCCAGCAGCCCCATGCGTGGGAGTGCTTTCTTT. Protein product: CASSPMRGSAFF. The chain employs TRBV7-2 and TRBJ1-1; D uncertain. Trimming shortened V by 5 bases and J by 11 bases, and 15 bases separated the two germline ends. This CDR3 spans 12 amino acids. Germline V gene lookup returns CDR1 SGHTA and CDR2 FQGNSA.